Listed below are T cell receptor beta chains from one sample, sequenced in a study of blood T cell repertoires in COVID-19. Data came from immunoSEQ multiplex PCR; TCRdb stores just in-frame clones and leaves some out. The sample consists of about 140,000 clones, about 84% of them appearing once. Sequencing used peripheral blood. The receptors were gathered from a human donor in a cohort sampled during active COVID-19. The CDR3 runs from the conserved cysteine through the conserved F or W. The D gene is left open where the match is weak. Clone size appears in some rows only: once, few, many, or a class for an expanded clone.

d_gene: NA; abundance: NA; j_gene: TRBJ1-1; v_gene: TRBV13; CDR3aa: CASSLRGTTEAFF; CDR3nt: TGTGCCAGCAGCTTGCGGGGGACCACTGAAGCTTTCTTT
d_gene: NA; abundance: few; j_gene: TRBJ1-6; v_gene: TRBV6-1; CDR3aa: CASSEDNLNSPLHF; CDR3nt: TGTGCCAGCAGTGAAGACAACCTTAATTCACCCCTCCACTTT
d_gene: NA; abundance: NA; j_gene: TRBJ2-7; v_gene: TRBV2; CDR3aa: CASSESLSAFEDEQYF; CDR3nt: TGTGCCAGCAGTGAAAGTCTCAGCGCGTTTGAGGACGAGCAGTACTTC
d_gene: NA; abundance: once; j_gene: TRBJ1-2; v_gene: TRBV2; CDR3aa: CASSDNYGYTF; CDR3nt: TGTGCCAGCAGTGACAATTATGGCTACACCTTC
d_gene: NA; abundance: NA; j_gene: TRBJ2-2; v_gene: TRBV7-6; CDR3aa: CASSTDILNTGELFF; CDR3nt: TGTGCCAGCAGCACGGACATCTTGAACACCGGGGAGCTGTTTTTT
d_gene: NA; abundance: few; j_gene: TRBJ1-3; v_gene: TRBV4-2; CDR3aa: CASSQDAAVGNTIYF; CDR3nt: TGTGCCAGCAGCCAAGATGCGGCGGTGGGAAACACCATATATTTT
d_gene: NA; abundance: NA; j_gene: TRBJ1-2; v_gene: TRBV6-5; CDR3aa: CASRPAGGGYTF; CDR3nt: TGTGCCAGCAGGCCCGCGGGGGGCGGCTACACCTTC
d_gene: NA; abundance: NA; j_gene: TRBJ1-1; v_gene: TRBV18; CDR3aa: CASSPPGGAALNTEAFF; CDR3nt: TGTGCCAGCTCACCACCGGGGGGGGCTGCATTGAACACTGAAGCTTTCTTT
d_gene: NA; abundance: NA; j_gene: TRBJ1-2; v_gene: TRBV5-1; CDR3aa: CASSVRQFGLPDGYTF; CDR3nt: TGCGCCAGCAGCGTAAGACAGTTCGGATTGCCTGATGGCTACACCTTC
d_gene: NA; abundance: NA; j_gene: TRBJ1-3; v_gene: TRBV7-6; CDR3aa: CASSLPTDSGNTIYF; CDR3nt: TGTGCCAGCAGCTTACCGACAGACTCTGGAAACACCATATATTTT
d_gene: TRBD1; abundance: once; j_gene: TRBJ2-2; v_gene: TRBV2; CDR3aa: CASCRDRVSNTGELFF; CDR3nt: TGTGCCAGCTGCCGGGACAGGGTTTCGAACACCGGGGAGCTGTTTTTT
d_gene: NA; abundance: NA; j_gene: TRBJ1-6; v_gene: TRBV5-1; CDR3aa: CASSLVEGGTLHF; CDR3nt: TGCGCCAGCAGCTTGGTGGAGGGAGGTACCCTCCACTTT
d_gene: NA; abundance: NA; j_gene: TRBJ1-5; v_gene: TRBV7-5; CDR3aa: CARSLLGALNQPQHF; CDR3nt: TGTGCCAGAAGCTTATTAGGGGCATTAAATCAGCCCCAGCATTTT
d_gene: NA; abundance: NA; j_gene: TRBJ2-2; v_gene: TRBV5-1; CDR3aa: CASSFRLAANTGELFF; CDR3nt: TGCGCCAGCAGCTTCCGCCTGGCGGCGAACACCGGGGAGCTGTTTTTT
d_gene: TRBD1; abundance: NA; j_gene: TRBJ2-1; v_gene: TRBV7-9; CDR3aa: CASSKQGNEQFF; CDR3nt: TGTGCCAGCAGCAAACAGGGGAATGAGCAGTTCTTC
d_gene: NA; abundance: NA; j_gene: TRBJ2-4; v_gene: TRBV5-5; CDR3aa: CASSLEGAGLAKNIQYF; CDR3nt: TGTGCCAGCAGCTTGGAAGGGGCAGGGCTAGCCAAAAACATTCAGTACTTC
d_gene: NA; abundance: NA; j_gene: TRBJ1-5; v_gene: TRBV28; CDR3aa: CASSSEHSNQPQHF; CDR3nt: TGTGCCAGCAGTTCAGAACATAGCAATCAGCCCCAGCATTTT